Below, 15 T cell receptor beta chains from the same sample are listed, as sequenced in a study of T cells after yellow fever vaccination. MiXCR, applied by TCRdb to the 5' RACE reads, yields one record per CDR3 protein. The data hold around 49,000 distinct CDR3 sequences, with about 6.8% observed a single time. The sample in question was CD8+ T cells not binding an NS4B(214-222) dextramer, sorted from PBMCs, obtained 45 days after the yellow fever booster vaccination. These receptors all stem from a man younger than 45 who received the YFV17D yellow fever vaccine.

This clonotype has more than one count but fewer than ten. CDR3 DNA: TGCAGTGCCGGGACAGTCATGAACACTGAAGCTTTCTTT. Translated: CSAGTVMNTEAFF. The V call is TRBV20-1, the J call TRBJ1-1; 7 bases align to TRBD1. The CDR3 runs to 13 residues. CDR1 and CDR2 from the germline V gene are DFQATT and SNEGSKA (reference sequence). The V segment lost 6 bases and the J segment 0 bases; nucleotides outside the gene matches: 4.

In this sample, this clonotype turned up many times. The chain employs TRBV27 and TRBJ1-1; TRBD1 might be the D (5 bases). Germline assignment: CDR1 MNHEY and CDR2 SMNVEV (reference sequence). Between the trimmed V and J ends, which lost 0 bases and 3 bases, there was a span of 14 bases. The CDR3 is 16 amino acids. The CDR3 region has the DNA TGTGCCAGCAGTTTATCCGGCGGGGGGGGGTACACTGAAGCTTTCTTT. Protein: CASSLSGGGGYTEAFF.

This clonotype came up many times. The CDR3 region has the DNA TGTGCCAGCGGGACAGCCGATAGCAATCAGCCCCAGCATTTT. Translated, it gives CASGTADSNQPQHF. The chain joins TRBV10-3 to TRBJ1-5; the match to TRBD1 covers 7 bases. The J segment lost 0 bases and the V segment lost 10 bases, leaving 6 bases of the junction unmatched. The CDR3 loop spans 14 amino acids. The germline CDR1 and CDR2 sequences are ENHRY and SYGVKD.

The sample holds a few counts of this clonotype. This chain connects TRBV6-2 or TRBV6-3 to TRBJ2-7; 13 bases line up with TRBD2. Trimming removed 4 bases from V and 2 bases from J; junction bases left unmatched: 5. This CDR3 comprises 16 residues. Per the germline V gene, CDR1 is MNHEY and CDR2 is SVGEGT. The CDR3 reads CASSLGTSGETYEQYF. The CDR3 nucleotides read TGTGCCAGCAGTTTGGGGACTAGCGGGGAAACCTACGAGCAGTACTTC.

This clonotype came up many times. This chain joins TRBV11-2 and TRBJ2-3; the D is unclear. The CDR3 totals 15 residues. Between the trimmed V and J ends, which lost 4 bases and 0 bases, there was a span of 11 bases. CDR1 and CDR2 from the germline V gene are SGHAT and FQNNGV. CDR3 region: CASSSGDTSTDTQYF. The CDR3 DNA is TGTGCCAGCAGCTCTGGGGATACTAGCACAGATACGCAGTATTTT.

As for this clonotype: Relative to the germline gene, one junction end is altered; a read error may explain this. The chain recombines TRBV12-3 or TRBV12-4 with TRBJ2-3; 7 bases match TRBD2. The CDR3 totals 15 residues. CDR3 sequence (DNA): TGTTCCAGCAGACAAACGGCTAGCGGAACAGATACGCAGTATTTT. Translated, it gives CSSRQTASGTDTQYF.

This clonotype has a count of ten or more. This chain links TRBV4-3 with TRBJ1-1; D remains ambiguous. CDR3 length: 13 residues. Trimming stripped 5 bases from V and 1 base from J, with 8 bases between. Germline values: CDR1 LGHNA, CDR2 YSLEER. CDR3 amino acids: CASSSGGNTEAFF. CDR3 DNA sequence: TGCGCCAGCAGCTCCGGCGGGAACACTGAAGCTTTCTTT.

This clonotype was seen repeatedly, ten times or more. CDR3 nucleotides: TGTGCCAGCAGCTCGGGCGGGGTCGTCCCTACCTACGAGCAGTACTTC. It encodes CASSSGGVVPTYEQYF. The genes are TRBV7-9 and TRBJ2-7, with a weak D call TRBD2 (6 bases). CDR1 and CDR2 from the germline V gene are SEHNR and FQNEAQ (reference sequence). The CDR3 has 16 residues. Trimming cost V 4 bases and J 2 bases, with 18 bases left between them.

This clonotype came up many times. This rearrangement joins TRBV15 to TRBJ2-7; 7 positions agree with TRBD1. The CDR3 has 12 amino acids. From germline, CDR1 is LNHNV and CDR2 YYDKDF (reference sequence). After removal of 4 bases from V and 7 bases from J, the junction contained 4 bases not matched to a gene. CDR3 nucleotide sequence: TGTGCCACCAGCACGACAGGGCGGGAGCAGTACTTC. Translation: CATSTTGREQYF. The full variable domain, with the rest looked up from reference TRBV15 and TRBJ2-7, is DAMVIQNPRYQVTQFGKPVTLSCSQTLNHNVMYWYQQKSSQAPKLLFHYYDKDFNNEADTPDNFQSRRPNTSFCFLDIRSPGLGDTAMYLCATSTTGREQYFGPGTRLTVT.

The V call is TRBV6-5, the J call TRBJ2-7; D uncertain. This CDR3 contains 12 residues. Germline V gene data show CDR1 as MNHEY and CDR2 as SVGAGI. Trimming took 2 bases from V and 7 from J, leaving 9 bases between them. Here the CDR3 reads CASSYGSREQYF. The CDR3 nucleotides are TGTGCCAGCAGTTACGGTTCCCGGGAGCAGTACTTC.

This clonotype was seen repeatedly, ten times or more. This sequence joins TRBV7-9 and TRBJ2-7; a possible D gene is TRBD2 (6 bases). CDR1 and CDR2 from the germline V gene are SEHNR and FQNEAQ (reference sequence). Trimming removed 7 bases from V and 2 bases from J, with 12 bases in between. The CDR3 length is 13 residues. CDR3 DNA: TGTGCCAGCACTCAGCGGGTACCCTACGAGCAGTACTTC. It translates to CASTQRVPYEQYF.

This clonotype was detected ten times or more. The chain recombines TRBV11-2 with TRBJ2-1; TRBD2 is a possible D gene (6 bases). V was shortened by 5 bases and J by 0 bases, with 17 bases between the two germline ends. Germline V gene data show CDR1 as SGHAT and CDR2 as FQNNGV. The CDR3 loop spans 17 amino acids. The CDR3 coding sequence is TGTGCCAGCAGCCCGGTGGGGGGAGTCAGCTCCTACAATGAGCAGTTCTTC. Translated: CASSPVGGVSSYNEQFF.

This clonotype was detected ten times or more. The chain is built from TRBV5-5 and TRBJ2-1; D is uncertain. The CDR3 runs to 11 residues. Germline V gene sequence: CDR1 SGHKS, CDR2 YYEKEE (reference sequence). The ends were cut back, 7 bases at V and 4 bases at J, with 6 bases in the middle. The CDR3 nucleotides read TGTGCCAGCTTTAGGTACAATGAGCAGTTCTTC. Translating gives CASFRYNEQFF.

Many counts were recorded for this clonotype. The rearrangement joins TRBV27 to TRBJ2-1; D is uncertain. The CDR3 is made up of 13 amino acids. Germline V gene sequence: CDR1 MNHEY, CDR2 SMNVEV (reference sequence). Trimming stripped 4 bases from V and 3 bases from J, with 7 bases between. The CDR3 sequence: CASSYTDYNEQFF. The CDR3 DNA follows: TGTGCCAGCAGTTATACAGACTACAATGAGCAGTTCTTC.

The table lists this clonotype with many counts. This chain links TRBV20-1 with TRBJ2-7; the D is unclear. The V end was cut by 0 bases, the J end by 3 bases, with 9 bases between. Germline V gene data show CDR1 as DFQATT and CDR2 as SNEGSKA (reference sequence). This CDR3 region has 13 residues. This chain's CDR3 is CSARDPSGYEQYF. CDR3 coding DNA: TGCAGTGCTAGAGATCCGTCGGGCTACGAGCAGTACTTC.